Each of the 25 T cell receptor beta chains below was sequenced from the same sample in a study of shared clonotypes between healthy human individuals (TCRdb year 2020). Library creation used the immunoSEQ multiplex PCR assay. TCRdb provides this immuneACCESS table in a form limited to in-frame rearrangements. Some clones are lacking; in checked studies, under half of them reflect an unresolved V gene, and why the rest are absent is not known. For this sample there are some 1,600,000 clones; roughly 98% appear just once. Of the sample, roughly 0.45% falls within the top ten clones. The sequenced material came from naive CD4+ T cells sorted from blood. The cell subset or site label, read with the paper, signifies: CD45RA+ positively selected. The receptor source for this set is a man in his thirties or forties in good health.

This rearrangement joins TRBV7-6 to TRBJ2-7, with TRBD2 as a possible D gene (5 bases). The CDR3 is 13 residues long. Germline V CDR1 and CDR2: SGHVS, FNYEAQ. Deletions cut 3 bases from V and 3 bases from J, with 9 bases between. The CDR3, as DNA: TGTGCCAGCAGCTTTTTTGGGAGCTACGAGCAGTACTTC. Amino acid sequence: CASSFFGSYEQYF.

This chain connects TRBV4-3 to TRBJ1-2; possibly TRBD1 for D (5 bases). In germline, CDR1 is LGHNA, CDR2 YSLEER. The CDR3 totals 15 residues. Trimming removed 10 bases at V and 5 bases at J, with 23 bases between. The CDR3 coding sequence is TGCGCCACCCGGAGAGCCCTGGGACCCCAATATGGCTACACCTTC. Its translation: CATRRALGPQYGYTF.

This chain uses TRBV2 with TRBJ2-2; maybe TRBD2 (5 bases). Germline V lookup: CDR1 SNHLY, CDR2 FYNNEI. V was trimmed by 4 bases and J by 2 bases, leaving 5 bases between them. The CDR3 is 13 residues long. This CDR3 reads CASSGLNTGELFF. The CDR3 DNA sequence: TGTGCCAGCAGTGGACTAAACACCGGGGAGCTGTTTTTT. Full variable domain (remainder filled in from reference TRBV2 and TRBJ2-2): EPEVTQTPSHQVTQMGQEVILRCVPISNHLYFYWYRQILGQKVEFLVSFYNNEISEKSEIFDDQFSVERPDGSNFTLKIRSTKLEDSAMYFCASSGLNTGELFFGEGSRLTVL.

The chain combines TRBV5-1 with TRBJ2-7; D perhaps matches TRBD2 (6 bases). V shed 3 bases and J shed 3 bases, with 13 bases lying between them. The germline V gene encodes CDR1 SGHRS and CDR2 YFSETQ. The CDR3 spans 14 residues. The CDR3 region is CASSYGTLRYEQYF. CDR3 nucleotide sequence: TGCGCCAGCAGCTATGGGACTCTCCGCTACGAGCAGTACTTC. The entire variable domain, with the rest obtained from reference TRBV5-1 and TRBJ2-7, is as follows: KAGVTQTPRYLIKTRGQQVTLSCSPISGHRSVSWYQQTPGQGLQFLFEYFSETQRNKGNFPGRFSGRQFSNSRSEMNVSTLELGDSALYLCASSYGTLRYEQYFGPGTRLTVT.

The chain recombines TRBV5-4 with TRBJ2-7; D may be TRBD1 or TRBD2 (7 bases each). With 4 bases removed from V and 4 bases from J, the gap between germline ends came to 21 bases. The CDR3 extends over 16 amino acids. From germline, CDR1 is SGHNT and CDR2 YYREEE (reference sequence). CDR3 region: CASSHRDQGGIYEQYF. The CDR3 coding sequence is TGTGCCAGCAGCCATAGAGACCAGGGGGGGATTTACGAGCAGTACTTC.

With respect to this clone: Mismatch with germline at one junction end may stem from a read error. Other DNA sequences in this specimen translate into the identical CDR3. The J gene is TRBJ2-7, the V gene TRBV6-5, with TRBD2 matching over 8 bases. Germline V gene data show CDR1 as MNHEY and CDR2 as SVGAGI. The CDR3 runs 14 residues. The CDR3 region is CASSYTGTSYEQYF. The CDR3 coding sequence is TGTGCCAGCAGTTATACCGGGACTAGTTACGAGCAGTACTTT.

The J gene is TRBJ2-3, the V gene TRBV28; 7 bases match TRBD1. Germline CDR1 and CDR2: MDHEN and SYDVKM. The CDR3 runs to 14 residues. V was clipped by 2 bases and J by 6 bases; unmatched bases: 5. The CDR3 bases are TGTGCCAGCAGTTTAAGGACAGGCGGCGATACGCAGTATTTT. This codes for CASSLRTGGDTQYF.

The chain joins TRBV7-9 to TRBJ2-5; D ambiguous. Germline V gene sequence: CDR1 SEHNR, CDR2 FQNEAQ (reference sequence). The CDR3 length is 13 residues. V was pared by 6 bases and J by 5 bases, with 13 bases between. CDR3 sequence reads: CASSYPLGETQYF. The DNA of the CDR3 is TGTGCCAGCAGTTATCCGCTTGGGGAGACCCAGTACTTC.

On this clone itself: Other nucleotide sequences from this sample produce the same CDR3. V gene TRBV7-9 combines with J gene TRBJ1-1; unclear D gene. This CDR3 region has 15 residues. Trimming stripped 2 bases from V and 1 base from J, with 11 bases between. Germline assignment: CDR1 SEHNR and CDR2 FQNEAQ (reference sequence). CDR3 amino acids: CASSLLSVSNTEAFF. The DNA for the CDR3 is TGTGCCAGCAGCTTACTTAGTGTTTCGAACACTGAAGCTTTCTTT.

V gene TRBV2 combines with J gene TRBJ1-5; TRBD1 matches 10 bases. The length of the CDR3 is 13 residues. V gave up 8 bases and J gave up 6 bases; unmatched junction bases: 4. Germline V CDR1 and CDR2: SNHLY, FYNNEI. CDR3 residues: CASDRGLSQPQHF. The CDR3 DNA reads as TGTGCCAGCGACAGGGGGCTGAGTCAGCCCCAGCATTTT.

The chain has TRBV30 and TRBJ2-7, with D possibly matching TRBD1 (6 bases). Germline assignment: CDR1 GTSNPN and CDR2 SVGIG (reference sequence). The CDR3 is 15 residues long. V was cut by 2 bases and J by 0 bases, with 14 bases left in between. CDR3 sequence: CAWSLAGALSYEQYF. CDR3 in DNA: TGTGCCTGGAGTCTCGCAGGGGCCCTCTCCTACGAGCAGTACTTC. The whole variable domain, filled in from reference TRBV30 and TRBJ2-7, reads SQTIHQWPATLVQPVGSPLSLECTVEGTSNPNLYWYRQAAGRGLQLLFYSVGIGQISSEVPQNLSASRPQDRQFILSSKKLLLSDSGFYLCAWSLAGALSYEQYFGPGTRLTVT.

Worth noting for this clone: Other nucleotide sequences from this sample produce the same CDR3. The rearrangement joins TRBV5-1 to TRBJ2-7; D uncertain. V lost 0 bases, J lost 2 bases, and 9 bases lay in between. The CDR3 spans 14 residues. Germline V gene data show CDR1 as SGHRS and CDR2 as YFSETQ. The DNA of the CDR3 is TGCGCCAGCAGCTTGGTTACAGCTGCCTACGAGCAGTACTTC. This encodes CASSLVTAAYEQYF. The variable domain in full, with the rest retrieved from reference TRBV5-1 and TRBJ2-7, is KAGVTQTPRYLIKTRGQQVTLSCSPISGHRSVSWYQQTPGQGLQFLFEYFSETQRNKGNFPGRFSGRQFSNSRSEMNVSTLELGDSALYLCASSLVTAAYEQYFGPGTRLTVT.

V usage is TRBV2 and J usage is TRBJ2-6; D is undetermined. CDR3 length: 14 residues. Trimming removed 8 bases from V and 1 base from J, with 9 bases in between. CDR1 and CDR2 (germline): SNHLY, FYNNEI. CDR3 residues: CASGVRSGANVLTF. The CDR3 DNA is TGTGCCAGCGGTGTTCGTTCTGGGGCCAACGTCCTGACTTTC. Complete variable domain (other parts from reference TRBV2 and TRBJ2-6): EPEVTQTPSHQVTQMGQEVILRCVPISNHLYFYWYRQILGQKVEFLVSFYNNEISEKSEIFDDQFSVERPDGSNFTLKIRSTKLEDSAMYFCASGVRSGANVLTFGAGSRLTVL.

The J gene is TRBJ2-1, the V gene TRBV11-2; D gene unclear. With 1 base removed from V and 8 bases from J, the gap between germline ends came to 12 bases. Germline CDR1 reads SGHAT; CDR2 reads FQNNGV. There are 14 residues in the CDR3. Written as DNA, the CDR3 is TGTGCCAGCAGCTTAGTTAGTTCTGGCGATGAGCAGTTCTTC. Translation: CASSLVSSGDEQFF.

The chain employs TRBV6-1 and TRBJ2-3, with 9 nucleotides matching TRBD1. V trimming: 4 bases; J trimming: 2 bases; junction bases outside the gene matches: 4. The V gene's germline CDR1 is MNHNS and CDR2 SASEGT. CDR3 length: 15 residues. The chain's CDR3 is CASSADRGYTDTQYF. CDR3 DNA sequence: TGTGCCAGCAGTGCGGACAGGGGCTACACAGATACGCAGTATTTT.

The V call is TRBV6-1, the J call TRBJ1-1; D call uncertain. The CDR3 totals 13 residues. Germline V gene lookup returns CDR1 MNHNS and CDR2 SASEGT. V dropped 5 bases and J dropped 6 bases, with 13 bases sitting between them. Written as DNA, the CDR3 is TGTGCCAGCAGTCCGATACCGACCGCTGAAGCTTTCTTT. Its translation: CASSPIPTAEAFF.

The rearrangement joins TRBV4-1 to TRBJ1-4; D perhaps matches TRBD1 (6 bases). The length of the CDR3 is 16 residues. Trimming took off 3 bases at V and 0 bases at J, with 11 bases between the two ends. Germline lookup yields CDR1 MGHRA and CDR2 YSYEKL. This CDR3 reads CASSHGGIATNEKLFF. CDR3 coding DNA: TGCGCCAGCAGCCACGGGGGCATAGCAACTAATGAAAAACTGTTTTTT.

J is TRBJ1-5 and V is TRBV28, with 7 bases that match TRBD1. V trimming: 6 bases; J trimming: 5 bases; junction bases outside the gene matches: 10. CDR3 size: 15 residues. The V gene's germline CDR1 is MDHEN and CDR2 SYDVKM. This CDR3 is CASSPDRDRYQPQHF. CDR3 in DNA: TGTGCCAGCAGCCCCGACCGGGACAGATATCAGCCCCAGCATTTT.

The J gene is TRBJ1-2, the V gene TRBV6-5; TRBD1 matches at 9 bases. With V trimmed by 6 bases and J by 8 bases, 7 bases remained unmatched. The CDR3 sequence is 13 residues long. Germline V gene lookup returns CDR1 MNHEY and CDR2 SVGAGI. The CDR3 DNA sequence: TGTGCCAGCAGGGGACAGGGCAGGTACGGCTACACCTTC. This codes for CASRGQGRYGYTF.

V usage is TRBV7-2 and J usage is TRBJ1-4, with a weak D call TRBD1 (6 bases). Germline V gene data show CDR1 as SGHTA and CDR2 as FQGNSA. Trimming cost V 6 bases and J 2 bases, with 13 bases left between them. This CDR3 spans 15 amino acids. The CDR3, as DNA: TGTGCCAGCAGTCCACAGGGTTCTACTAATGAAAAACTGTTTTTT. Its protein is CASSPQGSTNEKLFF.

This CDR3 reads CACQAGLSYEQYF. The CDR3 region has the DNA TGTGCCTGCCAAGCGGGATTGTCCTACGAGCAGTACTTC. This chain links TRBV30 with TRBJ2-7, with TRBD2 matching over 7 bases. The CDR3 totals 13 residues. The germline gives CDR1 GTSNPN, CDR2 SVGIG (reference sequence). The V segment lost 6 bases and the J segment 1 base; nucleotides outside the gene matches: 6.

The chain links TRBV5-4 to TRBJ2-7; 8 bases agree with TRBD1. Germline V gene lookup returns CDR1 SGHNT and CDR2 YYREEE (reference sequence). This CDR3 is built from 14 residues. V trimming: 4 bases; J trimming: 3 bases; junction bases outside the gene matches: 6. In DNA, the CDR3 is TGTGCCAGCAGCCCGGACAGGGCATACTACGAGCAGTACTTC. This translates into CASSPDRAYYEQYF. Full variable domain (remainder filled in from reference TRBV5-4 and TRBJ2-7): ETGVTQSPTHLIKTRGQQVTLRCSSQSGHNTVSWYQQALGQGPQFIFQYYREEENGRGNFPPRFSGLQFPNYSSELNVNALELDDSALYLCASSPDRAYYEQYFGPGTRLTVT.

The CDR3 reads CASSAGPGGEGEQYF. The CDR3, as DNA: TGCGCCAGCAGCGCGGGGCCAGGGGGCGAGGGCGAGCAGTACTTC. V is TRBV5-1 and J is TRBJ2-7, with 8 bases matching TRBD1. The CDR3 consists of 15 residues. Per germline, CDR1 SGHRS and CDR2 YFSETQ. The ends lost 4 bases at V and 6 bases at J; junction bases unmatched: 12.

This clone was counted a single time. The chain has TRBV10-1 and TRBJ2-2, with 8 nucleotides matching TRBD1. Germline assignment: CDR1 WNHNN and CDR2 SYGVQD (reference sequence). J lost 6 bases, V lost 5 bases, and 2 bases had no gene match. The CDR3 loop spans 13 amino acids. This chain's CDR3 is CASSLTGAGELFF. The CDR3 DNA follows: TGCGCCAGCAGTCTGACAGGGGCCGGGGAGCTGTTTTTT.

The rearrangement uses TRBV27 and TRBJ2-7; D is unresolved. Trimming stripped 0 bases from V and 1 base from J, with 7 bases between. The CDR3 loop spans 14 amino acids. CDR1 and CDR2 (germline): MNHEY, SMNVEV (reference sequence). The CDR3 protein is CASSLSDGSYEQYF. In nucleotides, the CDR3 is TGTGCCAGCAGTTTATCGGACGGTTCCTACGAGCAGTACTTC.